This T cell receptor beta chain derives from a study of blood T cell repertoires in COVID-19. Germline V gene sequence: CDR1 KGHSH, CDR2 LQKENI. This CDR3 is 15 amino acids long. The V and J ends lost 6 bases and 0 bases, in that order; junction bases with no gene match: 6. Sequencing used immunoSEQ multiplex PCR; TCRdb keeps in-frame clones, though not all of them. The sample has 250,000 to 400,000 clones, about 91% seen once; the top ten hold 1.5% to 2%. The receptor comes from a woman in her twenties or thirties with COVID-19, enrolled during active disease. The chain uses TRBV18 and TRBJ2-7; 9 bases fit TRBD1. Sequencing was performed on peripheral blood. CDR3 in amino acids: CASSQGTGNSYEQYF. The DNA of the CDR3 is TGTGCCAGCTCTCAGGGGACAGGGAACTCCTACGAGCAGTACTTC.